The next 7 T cell receptor beta chains were all read from a single sample in a study of a mutant IDH1 vaccine in newly diagnosed glioma. What these receptors recognize is not known. Sequenced by immunoSEQ multiplex PCR; TCRdb stores in-frame clones only, minus some. The sample includes tens of thousands of clones, roughly 80% of them seen just once. Stated time point: week 11, during vaccination. Alongside topical imiquimod, each dose of vaccine comprised 300 ug of mutant IDH1 20-mer peptide. Source: PBMCs, taken from a glioma patient whose treatment included an IDH1 peptide vaccine. These receptors all come from a man in his fifties or sixties with glioma.

CDR3 residues: CASGGTSATGELFF. DNA of the CDR3: TGTGCCAGCGGCGGGACCTCGGCCACCGGGGAGCTGTTTTTT. The chain links TRBV7-9 to TRBJ2-2, with D perhaps matching TRBD2 (6 bases). The V and J ends lost 8 bases and 4 bases respectively, with 14 bases between them. The V gene's germline CDR1 is SEHNR and CDR2 FQNEAQ (reference sequence). This CDR3 contains 14 residues.

This clone was seen only a few times. The gene calls are TRBV6-1 and TRBJ1-1; D uncertain. The CDR3 is made up of 13 amino acids. Germline lookup yields CDR1 MNHNS and CDR2 SASEGT. With 1 base removed from V and 8 bases from J, the gap between germline ends came to 11 bases. The CDR3 loop is CASSEGVRPEAFF. CDR3 coding DNA: TGTGCCAGCAGTGAAGGGGTCCGCCCCGAAGCTTTCTTT.

A few counts support this clone. The chain employs TRBV6-6 and TRBJ1-1, with 7 positions matching TRBD1. In germline, CDR1 is MNHNY, CDR2 SVGAGI (reference sequence). There are 13 residues in the CDR3. V gave up 6 bases and J gave up 1 base; unmatched junction bases: 2. The CDR3 loop is CASRRGQNTEAFF. CDR3 nucleotides: TGTGCCAGCAGGAGGGGGCAGAACACTGAAGCTTTCTTT.

J is TRBJ2-5 and V is TRBV11-3; 9 nucleotides align to TRBD1. After removal of 2 bases from V and 4 bases from J, the junction contained 11 bases not matched to a gene. Germline V gene data show CDR1 as SGHNT and CDR2 as YENEEA. CDR3 length: 17 amino acids. CDR3 amino acids: CASSLRTGGTGRETQYF. In DNA, the CDR3 is TGTGCCAGCAGCTTACGTACCGGTGGGACAGGGAGAGAGACCCAGTACTTC.

The rearrangement uses TRBV5-6 and TRBJ1-3; D not certain. V was shortened by 4 bases and J by 8 bases, with 19 bases between the two germline ends. CDR3 size: 15 residues. Germline V gene sequence: CDR1 SGHDT, CDR2 YYEEEE. CDR3 DNA sequence: TGTGCCAGCAGCCCCTTCCTGGGAGATAGGGACACCATATATTTT. This gives the protein CASSPFLGDRDTIYF.

The rearrangement uses TRBV30 and TRBJ1-4, with D possibly matching TRBD1 (6 bases). The V gene lost 1 base and the J gene lost 5 bases, with 14 bases spanning the gap. Germline V gene lookup returns CDR1 GTSNPN and CDR2 SVGIG (reference sequence). The length of the CDR3 is 15 residues. The CDR3 spells CAWSADQGINEKLFF. CDR3 nucleotide sequence: TGTGCCTGGAGTGCCGACCAGGGGATAAATGAAAAACTGTTTTTT.

The gene calls are TRBV7-8 and TRBJ1-1; D unresolved. CDR1 and CDR2 (germline): SGHVS, FQNEAQ. The CDR3 has 13 amino acids. V gave up 3 bases and J gave up 7 bases, with 12 bases separating them. CDR3 amino acids: CASSFGSSDEAFF. The CDR3 DNA reads TGTGCCAGCAGCTTCGGGTCTAGCGATGAAGCTTTCTTT. The variable domain in full, completed from reference TRBV7-8 and TRBJ1-1, reads GAGVSQSPRYKVAKRGQDVALRCDPISGHVSLFWYQQALGQGPEFLTYFQNEAQLDKSGLPSDRFFAERPEGSVSTLKIQRTQQEDSAVYLCASSFGSSDEAFFGQGTRLTVV.